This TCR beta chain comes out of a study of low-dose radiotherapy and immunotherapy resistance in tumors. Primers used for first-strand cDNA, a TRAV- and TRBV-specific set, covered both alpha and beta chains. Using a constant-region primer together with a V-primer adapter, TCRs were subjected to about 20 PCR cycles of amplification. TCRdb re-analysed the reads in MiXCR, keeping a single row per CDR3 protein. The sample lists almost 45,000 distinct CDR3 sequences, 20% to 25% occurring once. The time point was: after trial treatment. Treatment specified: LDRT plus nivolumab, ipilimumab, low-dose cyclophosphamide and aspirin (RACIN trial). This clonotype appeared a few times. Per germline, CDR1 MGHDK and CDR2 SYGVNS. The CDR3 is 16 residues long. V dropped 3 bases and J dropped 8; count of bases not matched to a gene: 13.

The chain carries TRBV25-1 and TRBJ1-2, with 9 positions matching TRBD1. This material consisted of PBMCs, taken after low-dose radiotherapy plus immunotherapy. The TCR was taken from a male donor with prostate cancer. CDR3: CASSDGTGRLVGGYTF. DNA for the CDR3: TGTGCCAGCAGTGACGGGACAGGGAGGTTGGTTGGGGGCTACACCTTC.